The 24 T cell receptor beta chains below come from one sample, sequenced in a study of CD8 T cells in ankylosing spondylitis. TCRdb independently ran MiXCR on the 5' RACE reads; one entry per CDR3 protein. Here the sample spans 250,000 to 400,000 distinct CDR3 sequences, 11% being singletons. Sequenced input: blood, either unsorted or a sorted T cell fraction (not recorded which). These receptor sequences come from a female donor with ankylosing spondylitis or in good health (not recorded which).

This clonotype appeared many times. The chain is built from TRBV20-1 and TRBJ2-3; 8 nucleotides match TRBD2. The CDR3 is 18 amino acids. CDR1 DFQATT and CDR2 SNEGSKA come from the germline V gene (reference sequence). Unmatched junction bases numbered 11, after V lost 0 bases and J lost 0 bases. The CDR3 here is CSARDYRGGPISTDTQYF. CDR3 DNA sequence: TGCAGTGCTAGAGATTATCGGGGGGGTCCGATTAGCACAGATACGCAGTATTTT.

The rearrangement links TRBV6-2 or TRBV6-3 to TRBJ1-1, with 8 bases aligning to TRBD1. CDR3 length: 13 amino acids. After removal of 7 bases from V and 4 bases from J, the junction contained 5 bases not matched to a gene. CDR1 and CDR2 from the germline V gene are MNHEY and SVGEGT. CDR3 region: CASKDRALTEAFF. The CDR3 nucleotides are TGTGCCAGCAAGGACAGGGCCCTCACTGAAGCTTTCTTT.

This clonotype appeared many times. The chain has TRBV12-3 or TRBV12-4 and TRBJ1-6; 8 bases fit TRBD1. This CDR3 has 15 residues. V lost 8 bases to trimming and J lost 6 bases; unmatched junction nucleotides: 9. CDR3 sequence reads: CASLLDTGGNSPLHF. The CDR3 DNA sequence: TGTGCCAGCCTTTTAGACACAGGGGGTAATTCACCCCTCCACTTT.

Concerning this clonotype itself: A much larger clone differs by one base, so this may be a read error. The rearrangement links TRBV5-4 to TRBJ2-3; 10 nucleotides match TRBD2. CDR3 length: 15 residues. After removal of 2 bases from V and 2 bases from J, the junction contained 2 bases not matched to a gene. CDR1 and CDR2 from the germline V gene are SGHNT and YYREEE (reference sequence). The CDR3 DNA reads TGTGCCAGCAGCTTTAGCGGGAGGCCCACAGATACGCAGTATTTT. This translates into CASSFSGRPTDTQYF.

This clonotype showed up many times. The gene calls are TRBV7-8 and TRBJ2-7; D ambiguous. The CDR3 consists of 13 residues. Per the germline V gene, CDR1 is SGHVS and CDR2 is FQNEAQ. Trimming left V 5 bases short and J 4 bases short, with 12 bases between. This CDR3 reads CASSRLLLYEQYF. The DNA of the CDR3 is TGTGCCAGCAGCCGCCTGTTGCTATACGAGCAGTACTTC. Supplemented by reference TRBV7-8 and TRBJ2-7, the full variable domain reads GAGVSQSPRYKVAKRGQDVALRCDPISGHVSLFWYQQALGQGPEFLTYFQNEAQLDKSGLPSDRFFAERPEGSVSTLKIQRTQQEDSAVYLCASSRLLLYEQYFGPGTRLTVT.

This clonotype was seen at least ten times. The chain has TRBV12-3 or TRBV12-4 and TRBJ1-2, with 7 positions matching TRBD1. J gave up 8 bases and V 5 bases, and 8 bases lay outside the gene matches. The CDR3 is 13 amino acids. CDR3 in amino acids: CASSLEQGKGYTF. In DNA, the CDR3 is TGTGCCAGCAGTCTCGAACAGGGGAAAGGCTACACCTTC.

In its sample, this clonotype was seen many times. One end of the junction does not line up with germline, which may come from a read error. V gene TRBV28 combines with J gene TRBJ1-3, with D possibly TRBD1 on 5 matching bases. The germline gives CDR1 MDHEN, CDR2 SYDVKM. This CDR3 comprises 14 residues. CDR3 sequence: CASSPLTRQPPGDF. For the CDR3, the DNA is TGTGCCAGCAGTCCACTAACCCGACAGCCTCCCGGGGATTTT.

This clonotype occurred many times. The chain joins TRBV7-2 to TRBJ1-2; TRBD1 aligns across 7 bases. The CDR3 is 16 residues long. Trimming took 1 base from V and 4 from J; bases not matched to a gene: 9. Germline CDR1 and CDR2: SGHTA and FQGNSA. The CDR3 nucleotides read TGTGCCAGCAGCTTAGGTGGACAGGCGACGACCTATGGCTACACCTTC. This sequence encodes CASSLGGQATTYGYTF.

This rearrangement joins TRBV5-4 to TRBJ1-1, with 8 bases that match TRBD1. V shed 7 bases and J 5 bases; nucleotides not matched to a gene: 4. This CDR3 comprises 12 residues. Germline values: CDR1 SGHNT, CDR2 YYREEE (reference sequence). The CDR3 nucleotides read TGTGCCAGCTGGGACAGGCGTACTGAAGCTTTCTTT. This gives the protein CASWDRRTEAFF.

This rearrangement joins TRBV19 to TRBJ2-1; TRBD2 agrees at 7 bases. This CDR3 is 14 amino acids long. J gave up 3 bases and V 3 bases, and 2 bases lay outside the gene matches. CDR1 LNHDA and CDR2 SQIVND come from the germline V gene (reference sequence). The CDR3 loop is CASSIERGYNEQFF. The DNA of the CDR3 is TGTGCCAGTAGTATTGAGCGGGGCTACAATGAGCAGTTCTTC.

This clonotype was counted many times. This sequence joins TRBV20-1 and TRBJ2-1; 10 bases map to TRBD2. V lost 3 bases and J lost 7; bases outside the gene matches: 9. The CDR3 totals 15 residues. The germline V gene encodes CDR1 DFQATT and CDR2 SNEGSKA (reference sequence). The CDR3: CSASHPGLALNEQFF. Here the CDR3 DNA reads TGCAGTGCTAGCCATCCGGGACTAGCGTTAAATGAGCAGTTCTTC.

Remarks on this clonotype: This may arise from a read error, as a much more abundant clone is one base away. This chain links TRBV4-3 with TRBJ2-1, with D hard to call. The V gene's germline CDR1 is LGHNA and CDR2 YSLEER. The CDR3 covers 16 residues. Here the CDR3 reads CARSQEGKSSYNEQFF. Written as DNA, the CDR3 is TGCGCCCGCAGCCAAGAAGGGAAGAGCTCCTACAATGAGCAGTTCTTC.

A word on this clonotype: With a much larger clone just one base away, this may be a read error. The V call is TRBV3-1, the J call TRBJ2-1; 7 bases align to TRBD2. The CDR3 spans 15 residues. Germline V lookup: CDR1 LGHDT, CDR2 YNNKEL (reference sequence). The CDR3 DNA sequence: TGTGCCACCAGCCAAGAGGGACGGGAGGTAGGTGAGCAGTTCTTC. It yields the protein CATSQEGREVGEQFF.

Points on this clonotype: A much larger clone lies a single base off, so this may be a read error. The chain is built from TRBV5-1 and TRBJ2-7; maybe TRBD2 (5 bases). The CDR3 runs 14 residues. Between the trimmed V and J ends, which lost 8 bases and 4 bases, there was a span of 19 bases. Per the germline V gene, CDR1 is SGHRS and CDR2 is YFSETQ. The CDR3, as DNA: TGCGCCAGAAGCCCAAGTGGAGGAAGGTACGAGCAGTACTTC. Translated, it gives CARSPSGGRYEQYF.

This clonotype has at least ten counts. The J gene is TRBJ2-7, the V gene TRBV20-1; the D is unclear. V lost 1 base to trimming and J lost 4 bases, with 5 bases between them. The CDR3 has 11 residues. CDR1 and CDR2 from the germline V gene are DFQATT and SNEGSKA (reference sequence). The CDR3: CSARAAYEQYF. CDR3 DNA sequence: TGCAGTGCTAGAGCAGCATACGAGCAGTACTTC.

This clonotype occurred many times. CDR3 sequence (DNA): TGCGCCAGCAGCGCGGGGACAACGAACACTGAAGCTTTCTTT. Translation: CASSAGTTNTEAFF. V is TRBV5-1 and J is TRBJ1-1; maybe TRBD1 (6 bases). Germline V gene data show CDR1 as SGHRS and CDR2 as YFSETQ. V was trimmed by 4 bases and J by 1 base, leaving 11 bases between them. The CDR3 consists of 14 residues. Drawing the rest from reference TRBV5-1 and TRBJ1-1, the complete variable domain is KAGVTQTPRYLIKTRGQQVTLSCSPISGHRSVSWYQQTPGQGLQFLFEYFSETQRNKGNFPGRFSGRQFSNSRSEMNVSTLELGDSALYLCASSAGTTNTEAFFGQGTRLTVV.

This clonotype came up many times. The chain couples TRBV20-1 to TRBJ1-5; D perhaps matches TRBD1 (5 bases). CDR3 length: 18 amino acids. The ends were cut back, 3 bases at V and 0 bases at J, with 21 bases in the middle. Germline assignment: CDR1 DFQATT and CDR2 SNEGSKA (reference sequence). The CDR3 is CSARSERDRRLSNQPQHF. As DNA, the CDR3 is TGCAGTGCTAGGAGTGAACGGGACCGAAGACTTAGCAATCAGCCCCAGCATTTT.

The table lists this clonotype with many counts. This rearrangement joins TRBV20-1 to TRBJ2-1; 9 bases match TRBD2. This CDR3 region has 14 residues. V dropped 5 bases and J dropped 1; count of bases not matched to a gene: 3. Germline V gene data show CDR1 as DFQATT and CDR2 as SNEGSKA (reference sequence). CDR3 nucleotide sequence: TGCAGTGCTTGGAGCGGGAGGTCCTACAATGAGCAGTTCTTC. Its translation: CSAWSGRSYNEQFF.

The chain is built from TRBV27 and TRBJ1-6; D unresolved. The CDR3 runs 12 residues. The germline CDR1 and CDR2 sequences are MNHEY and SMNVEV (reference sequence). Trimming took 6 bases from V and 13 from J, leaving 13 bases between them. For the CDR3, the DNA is TGTGCCAGCAGGGTCAGTTTTAGGCCCCTCCACTTT. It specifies CASRVSFRPLHF.

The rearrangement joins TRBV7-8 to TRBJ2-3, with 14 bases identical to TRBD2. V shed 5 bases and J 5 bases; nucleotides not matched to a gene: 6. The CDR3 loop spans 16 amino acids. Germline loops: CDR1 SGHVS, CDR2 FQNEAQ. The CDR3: CASSTGLAGAGDTQYF. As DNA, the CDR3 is TGTGCCAGCAGCACGGGACTAGCGGGAGCCGGAGATACGCAGTATTTT.

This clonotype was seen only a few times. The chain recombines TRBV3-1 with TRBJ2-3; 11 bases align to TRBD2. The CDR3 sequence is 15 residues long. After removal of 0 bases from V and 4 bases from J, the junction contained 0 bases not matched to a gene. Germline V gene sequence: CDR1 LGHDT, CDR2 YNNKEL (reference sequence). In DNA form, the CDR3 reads TGTGCCAGCAGCCAAGATAGCGGGGGGGCAGATACGCAGTATTTT. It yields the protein CASSQDSGGADTQYF.

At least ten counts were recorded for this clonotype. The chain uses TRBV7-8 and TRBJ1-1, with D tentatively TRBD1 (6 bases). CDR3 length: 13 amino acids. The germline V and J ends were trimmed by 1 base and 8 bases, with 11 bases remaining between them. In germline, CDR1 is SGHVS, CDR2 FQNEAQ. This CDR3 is CASSLVGGQEAFF. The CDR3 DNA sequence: TGTGCCAGCAGCTTAGTGGGGGGACAAGAAGCTTTCTTT.

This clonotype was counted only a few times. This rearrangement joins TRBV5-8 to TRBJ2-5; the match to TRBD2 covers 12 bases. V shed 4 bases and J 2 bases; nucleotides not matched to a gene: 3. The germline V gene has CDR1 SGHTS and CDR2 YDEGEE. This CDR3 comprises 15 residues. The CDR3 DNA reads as TGTGCCAGCAGCATCGGACTAGCGGGGCAAGAGACCCAGTACTTC. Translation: CASSIGLAGQETQYF.

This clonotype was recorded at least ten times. DNA of the CDR3: TGTGCCAGCAGTTCCCGGGACAGGGTCTGGAATGAGCAGTTCTTC. Translated, it gives CASSSRDRVWNEQFF. V is TRBV28 and J is TRBJ2-1; TRBD1 matches 9 bases. The length of the CDR3 is 15 residues. Trimming at V came to 4 bases and at J to 7 bases, leaving 8 bases not matched to a gene. Per the germline V gene, CDR1 is MDHEN and CDR2 is SYDVKM.